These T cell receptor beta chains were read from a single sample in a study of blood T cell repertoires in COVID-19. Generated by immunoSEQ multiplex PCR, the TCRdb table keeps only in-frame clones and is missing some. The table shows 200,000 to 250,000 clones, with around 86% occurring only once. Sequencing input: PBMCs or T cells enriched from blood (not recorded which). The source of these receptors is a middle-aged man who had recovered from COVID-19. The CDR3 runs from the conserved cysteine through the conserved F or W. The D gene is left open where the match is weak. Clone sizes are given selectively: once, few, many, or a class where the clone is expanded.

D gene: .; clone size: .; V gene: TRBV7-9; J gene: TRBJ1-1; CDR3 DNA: TGTGCCAGCAGCTTAGCCAGGGGAATCCCTGAAGCTTTCTTT; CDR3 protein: CASSLARGIPEAFF
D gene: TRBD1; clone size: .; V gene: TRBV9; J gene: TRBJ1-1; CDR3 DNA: TGTGCCAGCACCGTCAGACAGGGAGGTACTGAAGCTTTCTTT; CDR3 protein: CASTVRQGGTEAFF
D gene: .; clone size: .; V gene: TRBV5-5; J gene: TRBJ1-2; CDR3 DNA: TGTGCCAGCAGCTTTTTTCAGGCGGGCCGGGACACAATTAACTATGGCTACACCTTC; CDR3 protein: CASSFFQAGRDTINYGYTF
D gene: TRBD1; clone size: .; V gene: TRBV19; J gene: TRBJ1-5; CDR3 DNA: TGTGCCAGTAGGCAGGGACAGATATTCAATCAGCCCCAGCATTTT; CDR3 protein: CASRQGQIFNQPQHF
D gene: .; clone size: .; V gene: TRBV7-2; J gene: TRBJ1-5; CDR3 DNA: TGTGCCAGCAGCTTAGGGCATAGCAATCAGCCCCAGCATTTT; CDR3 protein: CASSLGHSNQPQHF
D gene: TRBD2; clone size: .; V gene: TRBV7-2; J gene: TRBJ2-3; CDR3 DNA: TGTGCCAGCAGCTTAGTGGCTAGCGGGGGAAGCACAGATACGCAGTATTTT; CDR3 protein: CASSLVASGGSTDTQYF
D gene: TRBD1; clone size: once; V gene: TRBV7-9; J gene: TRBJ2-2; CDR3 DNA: TGTGCCAGCAGCACCATAACCCGGGACAGGACCGGGGAGCTGTTTTTT; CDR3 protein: CASSTITRDRTGELFF
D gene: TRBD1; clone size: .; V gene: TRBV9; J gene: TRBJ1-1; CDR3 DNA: TGTGCCAGCAGCGCCGGACAGGGGGAAACTGAAGCTTTCTTT; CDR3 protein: CASSAGQGETEAFF
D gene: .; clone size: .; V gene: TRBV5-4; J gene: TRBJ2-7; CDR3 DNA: TGTGCCAGCAGCCAGGGCTACGAGCAGTACTTC; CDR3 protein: CASSQGYEQYF
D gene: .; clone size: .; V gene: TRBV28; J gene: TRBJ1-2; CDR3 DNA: TGTGCCAGCACGGAACTCGTTCGGGTGCGGGCTGAGGGCTACACCTTC; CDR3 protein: CASTELVRVRAEGYTF
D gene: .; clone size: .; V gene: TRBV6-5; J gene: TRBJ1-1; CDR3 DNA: TGTGCCAGCAGTTATAACAAGAACACTGAAGCTTTCTTT; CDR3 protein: CASSYNKNTEAFF
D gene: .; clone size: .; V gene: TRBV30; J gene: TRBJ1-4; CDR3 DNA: TGTGCCTGGAGCATCGAGGGGGCAACTAATGAAAAACTGTTTTTT; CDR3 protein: CAWSIEGATNEKLFF
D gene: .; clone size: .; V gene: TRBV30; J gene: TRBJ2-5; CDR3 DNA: TGTGCCTGGAGTGTACGGGCAGGACTACTTCAAGAGACCCAGTACTTC; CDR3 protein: CAWSVRAGLLQETQYF
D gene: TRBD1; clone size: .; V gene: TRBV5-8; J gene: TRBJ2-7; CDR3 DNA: TGTGCCAGCAGCGGGGACAGGTGGGGTCTCTACGAGCAGTACTTC; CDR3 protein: CASSGDRWGLYEQYF
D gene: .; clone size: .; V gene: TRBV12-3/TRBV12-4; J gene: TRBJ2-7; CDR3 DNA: TGTGCCAGCAGTTTGCCCCAGGGCGGGCAGTACTTC; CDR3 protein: CASSLPQGGQYF
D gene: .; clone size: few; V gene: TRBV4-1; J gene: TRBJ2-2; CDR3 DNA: TGCGCCAGCAGCCTCCAACCCACTACGAACACCGGGGAGCTGTTTTTT; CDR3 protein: CASSLQPTTNTGELFF
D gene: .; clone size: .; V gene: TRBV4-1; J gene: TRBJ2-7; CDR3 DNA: TGCGCCAGCAGCCAAATGTCAGTGATCTCCTACGAGCAGTACTTC; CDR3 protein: CASSQMSVISYEQYF
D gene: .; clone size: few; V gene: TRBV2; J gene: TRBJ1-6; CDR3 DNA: TGTGCCAGCAGTGCCTCCGGTATCTATAATTCACCCCTCCACTTT; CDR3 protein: CASSASGIYNSPLHF
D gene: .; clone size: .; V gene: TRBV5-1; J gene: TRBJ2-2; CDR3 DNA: TGCGCCAGCAGCTTGACAGGGTTAGGCACCGGGGAGCTGTTTTTT; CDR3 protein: CASSLTGLGTGELFF
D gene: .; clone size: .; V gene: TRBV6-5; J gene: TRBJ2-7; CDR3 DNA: TGTGCCAGCAGTCGGACTATGAGCTCCTACGAGCAGTACTTC; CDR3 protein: CASSRTMSSYEQYF
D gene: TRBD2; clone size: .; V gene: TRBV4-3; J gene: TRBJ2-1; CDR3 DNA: TGCGCCAGCAGCCAAGAACTAGCGGGGGGGCCTTGGAATGAGCAGTTCTTC; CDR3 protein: CASSQELAGGPWNEQFF
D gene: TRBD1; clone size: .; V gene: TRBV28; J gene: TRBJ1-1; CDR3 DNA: TGTGCCAGCAGTTCGGGACAGGGGAACTCTGAAGCTTTCTTT; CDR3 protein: CASSSGQGNSEAFF
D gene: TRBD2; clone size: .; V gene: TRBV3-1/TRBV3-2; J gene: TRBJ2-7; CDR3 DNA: TGTGCCAGCAGCCAAGGGGGCGGGGGTTATCCGGCCGAGCAGTACTTC; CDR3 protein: CASSQGGGGYPAEQYF
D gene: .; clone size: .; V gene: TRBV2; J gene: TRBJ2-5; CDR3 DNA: TGTGCCGGCTCCGAACAGGGTTTCCAAGAGACCCAGTACTTC; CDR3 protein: CAGSEQGFQETQYF
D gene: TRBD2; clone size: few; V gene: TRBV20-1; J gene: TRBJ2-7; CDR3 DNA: TGCAGTGCTAGCGGGGGGGGACCGCGGTACTTC; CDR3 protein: CSASGGGPRYF
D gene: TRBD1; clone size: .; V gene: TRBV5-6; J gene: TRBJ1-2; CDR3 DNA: TGTGCCAGTACTCCGGGGGACAGGTATACCTATGGCTACACCTTC; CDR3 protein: CASTPGDRYTYGYTF
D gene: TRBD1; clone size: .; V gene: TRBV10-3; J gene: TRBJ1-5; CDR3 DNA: TGTGCCATCAGGGGGGACAGAGGGGGTCAGCCCCAGCATTTT; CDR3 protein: CAIRGDRGGQPQHF
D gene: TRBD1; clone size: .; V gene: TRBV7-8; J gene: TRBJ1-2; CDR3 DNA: TGTGCCAGCAGCTTAGCGTTGGGACAGGGGGACCGTAACTATGGCTACACCTTC; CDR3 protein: CASSLALGQGDRNYGYTF
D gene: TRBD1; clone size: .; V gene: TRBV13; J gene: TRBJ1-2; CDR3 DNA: TGTGCCAGCAGCCCACGGACAGGGGGTATCTATGGCTACACCTTC; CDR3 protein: CASSPRTGGIYGYTF
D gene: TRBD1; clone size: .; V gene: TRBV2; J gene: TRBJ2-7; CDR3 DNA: TGTGCCAGCAGAGCGGGACAGGGGACCGAGCAGTACTTC; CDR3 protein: CASRAGQGTEQYF
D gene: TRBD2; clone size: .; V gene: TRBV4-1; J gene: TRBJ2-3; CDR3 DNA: TGCGCCAGCAGCCAAGAGACTAGCCCAGATACGCAGTATTTT; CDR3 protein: CASSQETSPDTQYF
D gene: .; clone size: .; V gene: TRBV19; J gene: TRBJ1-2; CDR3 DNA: TGTGCCAGTAGTACCCAGGGCGATCGCTATGGCTACACCTTC; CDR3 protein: CASSTQGDRYGYTF
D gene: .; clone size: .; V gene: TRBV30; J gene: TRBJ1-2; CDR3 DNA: TGTGCCTGGAGTGTACTTGGCACGGGCTATGGCTACACCTTC; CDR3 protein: CAWSVLGTGYGYTF
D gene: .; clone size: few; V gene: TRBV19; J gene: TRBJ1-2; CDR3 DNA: TGTGCCAGTAGTATGCTTGGCCAGGGCAACTATGGCTACACCTTC; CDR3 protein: CASSMLGQGNYGYTF
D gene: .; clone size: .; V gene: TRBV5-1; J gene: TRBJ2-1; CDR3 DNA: TGCGCCAGCAGCTTTATAGGAGAGATGAATGAGCAGTTCTTC; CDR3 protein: CASSFIGEMNEQFF
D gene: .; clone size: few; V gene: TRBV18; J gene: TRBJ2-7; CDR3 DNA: TGTGCCAGCTCACCTTATATGACTAGCTCCTACGAGCAGTACTTC; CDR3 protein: CASSPYMTSSYEQYF
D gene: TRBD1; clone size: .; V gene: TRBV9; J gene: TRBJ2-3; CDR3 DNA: TGTGCCAGCAGCGTTGACAGGGGATATAGCACAGATACGCAGTATTTT; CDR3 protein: CASSVDRGYSTDTQYF
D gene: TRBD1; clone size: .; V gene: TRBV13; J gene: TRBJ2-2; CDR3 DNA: TGTGCCAGCAGCTTTGGGACAGGGAACACCGGGGAGCTGTTTTTT; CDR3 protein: CASSFGTGNTGELFF
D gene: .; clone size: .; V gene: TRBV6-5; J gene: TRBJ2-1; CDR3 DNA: TGTGCCAGCAGTTCCCGACTATCTTCGTACAATGAGCAGTTCTTC; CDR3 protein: CASSSRLSSYNEQFF
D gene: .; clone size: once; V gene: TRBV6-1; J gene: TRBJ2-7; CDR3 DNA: TGTGCCAGCAGTGAAGGGCCCGTATCCTACGAGCAGTACTTC; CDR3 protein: CASSEGPVSYEQYF
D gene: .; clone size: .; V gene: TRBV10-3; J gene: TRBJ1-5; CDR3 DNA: TGTGCCATCAGTGAGTCAGGGGGGGGTGAACAGCCCCAGCATTTT; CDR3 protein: CAISESGGGEQPQHF
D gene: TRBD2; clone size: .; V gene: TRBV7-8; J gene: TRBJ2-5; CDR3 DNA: TGTGCCAGCAGCCTTGGACTAGCGGGCTCCCAAGAGACCCAGTACTTC; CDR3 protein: CASSLGLAGSQETQYF
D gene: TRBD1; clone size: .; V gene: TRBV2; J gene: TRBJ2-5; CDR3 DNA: TGTGCCAGCACCAGAGGGACAGGGGTTAATACGAATCTTCAAGAGACCCAGTACTTC; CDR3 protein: CASTRGTGVNTNLQETQYF
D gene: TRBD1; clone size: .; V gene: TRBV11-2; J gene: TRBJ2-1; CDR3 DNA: TGTGCCAGCAGCACGACAGGGAACCCCTACAATGAGCAGTTCTTC; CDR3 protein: CASSTTGNPYNEQFF
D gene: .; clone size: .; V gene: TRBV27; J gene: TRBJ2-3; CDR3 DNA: TGTGCCAGCAGGTGGACTTACAGCACAGATACGCAGTATTTT; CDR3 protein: CASRWTYSTDTQYF
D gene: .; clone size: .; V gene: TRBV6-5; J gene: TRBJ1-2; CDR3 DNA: TGTGCCAGCAGTACCGGGTATGGCTACACCTTC; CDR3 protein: CASSTGYGYTF
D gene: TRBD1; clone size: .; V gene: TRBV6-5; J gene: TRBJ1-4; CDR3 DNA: TGTGCCAGCAGTCCAGGGGGCGAGAGTGAAAAACTGTTTTTT; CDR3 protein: CASSPGGESEKLFF
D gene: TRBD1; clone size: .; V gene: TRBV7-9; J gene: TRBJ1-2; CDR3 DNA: TGTGCCAGCAGATTAATCAGCTTGGACAGGGGGAGAACTAACTATGGCTACACCTTC; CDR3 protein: CASRLISLDRGRTNYGYTF
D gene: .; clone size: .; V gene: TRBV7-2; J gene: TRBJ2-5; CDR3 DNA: TGTGCCAGCAGCCCAACTAGGGTCCAAGAGACCCAGTACTTC; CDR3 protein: CASSPTRVQETQYF
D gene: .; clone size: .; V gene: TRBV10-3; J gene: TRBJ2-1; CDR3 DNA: TGTGCCATCAGTGAGTATGAGAATGAGCAGTTCTTC; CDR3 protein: CAISEYENEQFF
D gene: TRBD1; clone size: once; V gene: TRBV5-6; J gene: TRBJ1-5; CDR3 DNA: TGTGCCAGCAGCTTGATGGGACAGAATCCTAATCAGCCCCAGCATTTT; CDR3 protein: CASSLMGQNPNQPQHF